This T cell receptor (beta chain) was profiled in a study of tumor and adjacent non-tumor tissue in lung cancer. The V end was cut by 2 bases, the J end by 5 bases, with 13 bases between. CDR3 length: 14 residues. The germline gives CDR1 SGHAT, CDR2 FQNNGV. The template was RNA from unsorted bulk tissue. Study-level points and caveats: Tumor tissue had significantly higher TCR diversity than normal lung. In normal lung, the top 100 clones were significantly more dominant than in tumor.

TCRbeta libraries were built with three rounds of nested PCR, modified from ARM-PCR. TCRdb re-called the multiplex PCR reads with MiXCR, one entry per CDR3 protein. The sample yields about 110,000 distinct CDR3 sequences, under 90% seen once. Of note for this clonotype: Its matching antigen is unknown.

Source material: lung tumor tissue. This chain uses TRBV11-2 with TRBJ2-7; D possibly uses TRBD1 or TRBD2 (5 bases each). The TCR was taken from a man between 65 and 79 years old with non-small cell lung cancer. The CDR3 spells CASSLNPGTHEQYF. As DNA, the CDR3 is TGTGCCAGCAGCTTAAACCCGGGGACCCACGAGCAGTACTTC. Combining the CDR3 with reference TRBV11-2 and TRBJ2-7 gives the whole variable domain EAGVAQSPRYKIIEKRQSVAFWCNPISGHATLYWYQQILGQGPKLLIQFQNNGVVDDSQLPKDRFSAERLKGVDSTLKIQPAKLEDSAVYLCASSLNPGTHEQYFGPGTRLTVT.